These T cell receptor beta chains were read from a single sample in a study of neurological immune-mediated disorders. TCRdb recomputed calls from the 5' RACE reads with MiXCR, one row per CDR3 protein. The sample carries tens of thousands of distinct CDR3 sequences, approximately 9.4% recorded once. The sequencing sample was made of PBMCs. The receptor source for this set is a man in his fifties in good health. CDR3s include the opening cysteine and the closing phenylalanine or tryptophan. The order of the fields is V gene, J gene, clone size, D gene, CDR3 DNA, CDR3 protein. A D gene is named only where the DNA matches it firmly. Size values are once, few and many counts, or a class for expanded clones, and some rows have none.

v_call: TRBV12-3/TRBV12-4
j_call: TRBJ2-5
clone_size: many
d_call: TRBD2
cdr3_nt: TGTGCCAGCCGTCGGACTAGCGGGAATGTCGAGACCCAGTACTTC
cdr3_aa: CASRRTSGNVETQYF

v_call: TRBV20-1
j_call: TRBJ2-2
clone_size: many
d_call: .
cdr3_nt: TGCAGCGCTCGGGGAACCGGGGAGCTGTTTTTT
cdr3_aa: CSARGTGELFF

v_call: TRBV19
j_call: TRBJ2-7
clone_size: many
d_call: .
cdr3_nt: TGTGCCAGTAGTATCGGTGGAGATTACGAGCAGTACTTC
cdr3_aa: CASSIGGDYEQYF

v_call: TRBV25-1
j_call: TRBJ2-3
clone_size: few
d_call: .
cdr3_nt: TGTGCCAGCAGTGAATATGGCGGCGTCCGCACAGATACGCAGTATTTT
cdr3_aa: CASSEYGGVRTDTQYF

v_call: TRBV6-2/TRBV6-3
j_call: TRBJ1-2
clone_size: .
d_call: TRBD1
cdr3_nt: TGTGCCACCTCCTCTGGACAGGGCCACTATGGCTACACCTTC
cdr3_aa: CATSSGQGHYGYTF

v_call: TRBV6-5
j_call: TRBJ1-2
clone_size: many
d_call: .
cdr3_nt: TGTGCCAGCAGTTACTCGCAGCAGGGACTAGGCTACACCTTC
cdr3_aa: CASSYSQQGLGYTF

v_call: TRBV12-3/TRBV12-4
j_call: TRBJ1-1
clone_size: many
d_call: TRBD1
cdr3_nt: TGTGCCAGCAGTTTAGCCCAGGGGGCCGAGGCTTTCTTT
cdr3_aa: CASSLAQGAEAFF

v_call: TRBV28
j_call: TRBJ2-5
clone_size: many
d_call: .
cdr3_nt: TGTGCCAGCAGTTTACCTCGACTTCTCCAAGAGACCCAGTACTTC
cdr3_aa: CASSLPRLLQETQYF

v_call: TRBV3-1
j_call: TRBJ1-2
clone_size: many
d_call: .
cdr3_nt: TGTGCCAGCAGCCAAGGGACGGGCGAGGGAGGCTACACCTTC
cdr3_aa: CASSQGTGEGGYTF

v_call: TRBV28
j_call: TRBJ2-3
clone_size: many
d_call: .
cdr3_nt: TGTGCCAGCAGTGCAGTCACAGATACGCAGTATTTT
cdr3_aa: CASSAVTDTQYF

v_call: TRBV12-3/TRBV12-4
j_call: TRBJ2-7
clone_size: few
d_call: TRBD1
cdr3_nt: TGTGCCAGCGCCCAGACAGGGGGGTCCTACGAGCAGTACTTC
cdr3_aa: CASAQTGGSYEQYF

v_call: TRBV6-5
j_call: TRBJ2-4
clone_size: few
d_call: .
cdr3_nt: TGTGCCAGCAGCCCGCCGGGACTAGCCAAAAACATTCAGTACTTC
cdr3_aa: CASSPPGLAKNIQYF

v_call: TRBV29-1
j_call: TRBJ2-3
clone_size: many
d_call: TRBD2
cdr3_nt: TGCAGCGTTTTTAGCGGGATCCCCACAGATACGCAGTATTTT
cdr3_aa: CSVFSGIPTDTQYF

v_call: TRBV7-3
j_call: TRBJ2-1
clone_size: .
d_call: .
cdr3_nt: TGTGCCAGCACCCCTGAGGTGGGCTTTAACTACAATGAGCAGTTCTTC
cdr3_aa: CASTPEVGFNYNEQFF

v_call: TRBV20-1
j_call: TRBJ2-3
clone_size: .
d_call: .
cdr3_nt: TGCAGTGCTAGTTTCGAGGTCCCCACAGATACGCAGTATTTT
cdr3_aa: CSASFEVPTDTQYF

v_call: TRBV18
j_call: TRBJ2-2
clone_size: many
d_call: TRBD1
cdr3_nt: TGTGCCAGCTCACCGCGGACAGGGGGCGACACCGGGGAGCTGTTTTTT
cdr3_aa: CASSPRTGGDTGELFF

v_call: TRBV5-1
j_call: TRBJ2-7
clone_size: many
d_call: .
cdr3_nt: TGCGCCAGCAGCTCCAGGTTGGGCTACGAGCAGTACTTC
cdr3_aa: CASSSRLGYEQYF